This T cell receptor (beta chain) derives from a study of T-cell reconstitution after alpha-beta-depleted transplantation in children. A library of TCRbeta sequences, prepared with unique molecular identifiers, was generated. Each CDR3 protein gets one entry after TCRdb re-called the PCR reads with MiXCR. Of about 1,000,000 distinct CDR3 sequences listed, about 29% are singletons. Trimming removed 1 base from V and 3 bases from J, with 12 bases in between. CDR3 length: 15 amino acids. The germline V gene encodes CDR1 LNHNV and CDR2 YYDKDF (reference sequence). The sequence derives from a boy under two years old who had a stem cell transplant for SCID, so the T cells may come from the graft donor. Specimen: PBMCs, mostly from graft donor cells, collected 360 days after TCRalphabeta/CD19-depleted stem cell transplant. The chain carries TRBV15 and TRBJ1-2, with D possibly TRBD1 on 5 matching bases. CDR3 protein: CATSRGGTDYYGYTF. In DNA form, the CDR3 reads TGTGCCACCAGCAGAGGGGGGACGGACTACTATGGCTACACCTTC.